There are many counts of the clone carrying this T cell receptor (beta chain). Its antigen is as yet unknown. This sample stems from a study of blood T cells in healthy people across ages. Turning to the study itself: In model experiments, template switching was able to capture about one barcoded beta molecule for every two T cells that were present. Study observations and caveats: The recorded TCR beta diversity per million T cells decreased in a roughly linear manner with age.

The CDR3 runs 16 residues. Trimming pared 6 bases from V and 9 bases from J, leaving 21 bases between. A J-beta primer mix and a sample-barcoded 5' primer were used in a second PCR of roughly 7 to 12 cycles. Using its own MiXCR run on the 5' RACE reads, TCRdb lists one record per CDR3 protein. The repertoire holds 800,000 or so distinct CDR3 sequences, with 46% as singletons. This rearrangement joins TRBV12-3 or TRBV12-4 to TRBJ1-6; tentative D call: TRBD1 (5 bases). Specimen: blood. The TCR sequence derives from a man older than 75 in good health. The CDR3 loop is CASSPQFVGGRSPLHF. The CDR3 nucleotides read TGTGCCAGCAGCCCTCAGTTTGTTGGGGGTCGTTCACCCCTCCACTTT.